Below, 14 T cell receptor beta chains from the same sample are listed, as sequenced in a study of cytomegalovirus exposure and HLA in healthy donors. The primer mix had 60 Vbeta and 13 Jbeta primers. Here immunoSEQ multiplex PCR was the method, and the copy in TCRdb shows in-frame clones only, minus some. The sample consists of roughly 180,000 clones, about three quarters of them appearing once. Input material: PBMCs. Source of these receptors: a female donor in good health and CMV-seronegative.

The J gene is TRBJ1-2, the V gene TRBV30; D gene uncertain. The V end lost 3 bases, the J end lost 7 bases, and 9 bases lay between the germline ends. The germline V gene encodes CDR1 GTSNPN and CDR2 SVGIG (reference sequence). The CDR3 is made up of 11 amino acids. The CDR3 is CAWSGSPGYTF. CDR3 DNA sequence: TGTGCCTGGAGCGGTTCACCTGGCTACACCTTC.

This rearrangement joins TRBV6-5 to TRBJ2-3, with 7 bases fitting TRBD2. With V trimmed by 6 bases and J by 11 bases, 17 bases remained unmatched. Germline V gene lookup returns CDR1 MNHEY and CDR2 SVGAGI. This CDR3 region has 15 residues. For the CDR3, the DNA is TGTGCCAGCAGCTCGGGAGGACCCCGTTCTTCTAGGCAGTATTTT. Translation gives CASSSGGPRSSRQYF.

The V and J genes are TRBV7-9 and TRBJ2-7; 7 positions agree with TRBD2. Trimming cost V 3 bases and J 3 bases; bases outside gene matches: 5. Germline CDR1 and CDR2: SEHNR and FQNEAQ (reference sequence). The CDR3 is 14 amino acids. CDR3 nucleotide sequence: TGTGCCAGCAGCTTCGGGGGGAACTACTACGAGCAGTACTTC. It translates to CASSFGGNYYEQYF.

The chain carries TRBV5-1 and TRBJ2-1; TRBD2 aligns across 9 bases. V dropped 0 bases and J dropped 6; count of bases not matched to a gene: 4. Germline CDR1 is SGHRS and CDR2 is YFSETQ. CDR3 length equals 15 residues. The CDR3 protein is CASSLVASGINEQFF. As DNA, the CDR3 is TGCGCCAGCAGCTTGGTCGCTAGCGGGATCAATGAGCAGTTCTTC.

This clone was counted a few times. The chain is built from TRBV6-1 and TRBJ1-2; 9 nucleotides agree with TRBD1. The V segment lost 10 bases and the J segment 7 bases; nucleotides outside the gene matches: 4. CDR3 size: 11 residues. Germline CDR1 reads MNHNS; CDR2 reads SASEGT. CDR3: CAIQGAGGYTF. In DNA form, the CDR3 reads TGTGCCATACAGGGGGCGGGTGGCTACACCTTC.

The chain carries TRBV28 and TRBJ2-1, with D uncertain. This CDR3 contains 11 residues. CDR1 and CDR2 (germline): MDHEN, SYDVKM. V lost 5 bases and J lost 5, with 4 bases in between. DNA of the CDR3: TGTGCCAGCAGTCAGGACAATGAGCAGTTCTTC. Its protein is CASSQDNEQFF. The whole variable domain, filled in from reference TRBV28 and TRBJ2-1, reads DVKVTQSSRYLVKRTGEKVFLECVQDMDHENMFWYRQDPGLGLRLIYFSYDVKMKEKGDIPEGYSVSREKKERFSLILESASTNQTSMYLCASSQDNEQFFGPGTRLTVL.

The sample holds one count of this clone. DNA of the CDR3: TGTGCTAGTGGTTTGGTACCTACCGGGGGGGGACCCAATTCACCCCTCCACTTT. It encodes CASGLVPTGGGPNSPLHF. The chain links TRBV12-5 to TRBJ1-6, with D perhaps TRBD1 (5 bases). Germline V gives CDR1 LGHNT, CDR2 FRNRAP. The CDR3 is made up of 18 amino acids. The ends were cut back, 0 bases at V and 7 bases at J, with 19 bases in the middle. The whole variable domain, remainder taken from reference TRBV12-5 and TRBJ1-6, is DARVTQTPRHKVTEMGQEVTMRCQPILGHNTVFWYRQTMMQGLELLAYFRNRAPLDDSGMPKDRFSAEMPDATLATLKIQPSEPRDSAVYFCASGLVPTGGGPNSPLHFGNGTRLTVT.

This rearrangement joins TRBV6-1 to TRBJ2-1; the D gene is possibly TRBD1 (5 bases). In germline, CDR1 is MNHNS, CDR2 SASEGT. The CDR3 consists of 14 residues. Trimming took off 8 bases at V and 0 bases at J, with 11 bases between the two ends. The CDR3 protein is CASQGVTSYNEQFF. The CDR3 region has the DNA TGTGCCAGCCAAGGGGTTACCTCCTACAATGAGCAGTTCTTC.

The CDR3 protein is CASSLQGSGTGELFF. Here the CDR3 DNA reads TGTGCCAGCAGCCTCCAAGGGAGTGGCACCGGGGAGCTGTTTTTT. The chain uses TRBV9 and TRBJ2-2; possible D gene TRBD2, 5 bases. Trimming shortened V by 4 bases and J by 4 bases, and 14 bases separated the two germline ends. CDR1 is SGDLS and CDR2 is YYNGEE in the germline V gene. CDR3 length equals 15 residues.

This clone is a singleton in its sample. The chain recombines TRBV5-1 with TRBJ2-1; TRBD2 aligns across 12 bases. The CDR3 length is 15 residues. The germline gives CDR1 SGHRS, CDR2 YFSETQ. The J segment lost 7 bases and the V segment lost 5 bases, leaving 7 bases of the junction unmatched. The CDR3 DNA sequence: TGCGCCAGCAGAAAACTAGCGGGGGGAAGTAATGAGCAGTTCTTC. Residues: CASRKLAGGSNEQFF.

V and J are TRBV28 and TRBJ2-3; tentative D call: TRBD2 (6 bases). Between the trimmed V and J ends, which lost 6 bases and 2 bases, there was a span of 18 bases. CDR1 MDHEN and CDR2 SYDVKM come from the germline V gene. The CDR3 contains 16 residues. CDR3 nucleotide sequence: TGTGCCAGCAGCAACCGGGGACTGCGACTCACAGATACGCAGTATTTT. Translating it yields CASSNRGLRLTDTQYF.

The chain has TRBV28 and TRBJ1-2; 7 bases line up with TRBD1. The germline CDR1 and CDR2 sequences are MDHEN and SYDVKM. The J segment lost 6 bases and the V segment lost 5 bases, leaving 3 bases of the junction unmatched. This CDR3 spans 12 amino acids. The CDR3 region is CASSRDSHGYTF. DNA of the CDR3: TGTGCCAGCAGTAGGGACAGTCATGGCTACACCTTC.

This rearrangement joins TRBV5-1 to TRBJ2-1; 10 bases line up with TRBD1. V dropped 4 bases and J dropped 6; count of bases not matched to a gene: 4. Per germline, CDR1 SGHRS and CDR2 YFSETQ. This CDR3 contains 14 residues. Written as DNA, the CDR3 is TGCGCCAGCAGCGGGGGGACAGGGGTCAATGAGCAGTTCTTC. This sequence encodes CASSGGTGVNEQFF.

The chain recombines TRBV6-4 with TRBJ2-7, with a tentative D call TRBD1 (6 bases). The ends were cut back, 6 bases at V and 3 bases at J, with 18 bases in the middle. From germline, CDR1 is MRHNA and CDR2 SNTAGT. CDR3 length: 15 amino acids. The CDR3 coding sequence is TGTGCCAGCAGCGATACAGGGCCTTCTAACTACGAGCAGTACTTC. Translation: CASSDTGPSNYEQYF.